This T cell receptor beta chain was captured in a study of T cell changes during pregnancy in multiple sclerosis. This clone was detected once. Sequencing used immunoSEQ multiplex PCR; TCRdb keeps in-frame clones, though not all of them. Here the sample spans about 110,000 clones, approximately 91% being singletons. Germline V lookup: CDR1 SGHTA, CDR2 FQGNSA. The CDR3 is 15 residues long. The V and J ends lost 3 bases and 3 bases, in that order; junction bases with no gene match: 7. Sequenced here: peripheral blood, sampled after pregnancy. The receptor was derived from a female donor with multiple sclerosis, enrolled in a pregnancy study. The rearrangement joins TRBV7-2 to TRBJ1-2, with 7 bases matching TRBD1. The chain's CDR3 is CASSFRTGSDYGYTF. CDR3 sequence (DNA): TGTGCCAGCAGCTTCCGGACAGGATCAGACTATGGCTACACCTTC. The whole variable domain, remainder taken from reference TRBV7-2 and TRBJ1-2, is GAGVSQSPSNKVTEKGKDVELRCDPISGHTALYWYRQSLGQGLEFLIYFQGNSAPDKSGLPSDRFSAERTGGSVSTLTIQRTQQEDSAVYLCASSFRTGSDYGYTFGSGTRLTVV.